This T cell receptor beta chain appears in the sequencing data of a study of blood T cells in healthy people across ages. Through a sample-barcoded 5' primer and a J-beta primer mix, a second PCR was run for roughly 7 to 11 cycles. TCRdb reprocessed the 5' RACE reads with MiXCR, giving one entry per CDR3 protein. The sample lists 1,800,000 or so distinct CDR3 sequences, roughly two fifths occurring once. The CDR3 loop spans 13 amino acids. Trimming stripped 4 bases from V and 3 bases from J, with 11 bases between. From germline, CDR1 is SGHDT and CDR2 YYEEEE. V and J are TRBV5-6 and TRBJ2-7; tentatively, D is TRBD1 (5 bases). The clonotype originates from a human donor in good health. Specimen: blood. The CDR3 loop reads CASSHWGNYEQYF. CDR3 nucleotide sequence: TGTGCCAGCAGCCATTGGGGCAACTACGAGCAGTACTTC.